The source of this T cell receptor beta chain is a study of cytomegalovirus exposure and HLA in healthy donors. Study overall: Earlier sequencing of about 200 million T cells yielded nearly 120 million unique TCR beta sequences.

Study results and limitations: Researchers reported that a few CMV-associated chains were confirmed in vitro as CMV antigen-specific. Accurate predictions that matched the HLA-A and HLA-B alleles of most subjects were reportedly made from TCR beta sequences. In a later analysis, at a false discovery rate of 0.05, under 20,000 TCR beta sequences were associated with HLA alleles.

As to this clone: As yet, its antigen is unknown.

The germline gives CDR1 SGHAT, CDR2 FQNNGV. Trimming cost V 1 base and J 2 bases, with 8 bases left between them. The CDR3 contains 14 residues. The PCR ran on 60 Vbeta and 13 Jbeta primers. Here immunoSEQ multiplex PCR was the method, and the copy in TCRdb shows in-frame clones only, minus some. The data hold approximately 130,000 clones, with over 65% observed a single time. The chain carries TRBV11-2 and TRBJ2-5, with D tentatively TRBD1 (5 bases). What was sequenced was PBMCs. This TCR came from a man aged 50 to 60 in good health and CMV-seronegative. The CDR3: CASSLGQPQETQYF. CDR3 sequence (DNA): TGTGCCAGCAGCTTAGGACAGCCACAAGAGACCCAGTACTTC.